A selection of T cell receptor beta chains follows, all from one sample in a study of blood T cell repertoires in COVID-19. Clones were read by immunoSEQ multiplex PCR, and TCRdb kept only the in-frame ones, dropping some. The top ten clones hold over 6.5% of a sample with under 150,000 clones, about 88% of them seen once. Sequencing input: peripheral blood. The receptors derive from a woman aged 65 to 85 who had recovered from COVID-19. Both conserved end residues are part of each CDR3. Fields, in order: D gene, V gene, J gene, clone size, CDR3 protein, CDR3 DNA. D genes are given only for firm matches. Size values are once, few and many counts, or a class for expanded clones, and some rows have none.

TRBD1	TRBV18	TRBJ1-5	once	CASSPTGQGGNQPQHF	TGTGCCAGCTCACCAACGGGACAGGGAGGCAATCAGCCCCAGCATTTT
TRBD1	TRBV7-9	TRBJ2-1	-	CASSPPPGGASSYNEQFF	TGTGCCAGCAGCCCCCCCCCAGGGGGAGCGAGCTCCTACAATGAGCAGTTCTTC
-	TRBV2	TRBJ2-3	-	CASAGTDTQYF	TGTGCCAGCGCGGGGACAGATACGCAGTATTTT
-	TRBV6-6	TRBJ2-5	-	CASRGGAQETQYF	TGTGCCAGCCGTGGGGGGGCCCAAGAGACCCAGTACTTC
-	TRBV4-3	TRBJ1-5	-	CASSQGVGSQPQHF	TGCGCCAGCAGCCAAGGGGTGGGGAGTCAGCCCCAGCATTTT
-	TRBV28	TRBJ1-2	-	CASSSYYGYTF	TGTGCCAGCAGTTCCTACTATGGCTACACCTTC
TRBD2	TRBV13	TRBJ2-3	-	CASSPPRGGGPPGTDTQYF	TGTGCCAGCAGCCCACCCCGGGGCGGGGGGCCTCCGGGCACAGATACGCAGTATTTT
-	TRBV7-2	TRBJ1-2	once	CASSLLAGNYGYTF	TGTGCCAGCAGCTTACTGGCAGGGAACTACGGCTACACCTTC
-	TRBV28	TRBJ2-3	-	CASSLWGSGSTDTQYF	TGTGCCAGCAGTTTATGGGGTAGCGGAAGCACAGATACGCAGTATTTT
TRBD2	TRBV12-3/TRBV12-4	TRBJ2-7	-	CASSLGLAGEQYF	TGTGCCAGCAGTTTGGGACTAGCTGGCGAGCAGTACTTC
-	TRBV18	TRBJ2-5	-	CASSPPVSETQYF	TGTGCCAGCTCACCACCCGTGAGTGAGACCCAGTACTTC
-	TRBV7-3	TRBJ1-1	-	CASSLTQVNTEAFF	TGTGCCAGCAGCTTAACGCAGGTGAACACTGAAGCTTTCTTT
TRBD1	TRBV6-2/TRBV6-3	TRBJ1-2	-	CASSYSGQGRYGYTF	TGTGCCAGCAGTTACTCGGGACAGGGTCGCTATGGCTACACCTTC
TRBD1	TRBV27	TRBJ1-2	-	CASSPRQGYGYTF	TGTGCCAGCAGTCCCCGACAGGGATATGGCTACACCTTC
TRBD2	TRBV5-6	TRBJ2-7	-	CASSLVTSGGVAYEQYF	TGTGCCAGCAGCTTGGTCACTAGCGGGGGGGTCGCCTACGAGCAGTACTTC
TRBD1	TRBV18	TRBJ2-4	-	CASSPPGQGGENIQYF	TGTGCCAGCTCACCACCGGGACAGGGGGGCGAAAACATTCAGTACTTC
-	TRBV25-1	TRBJ1-3	-	CASGSPGTLSGNTIYF	TGTGCCAGCGGGTCTCCCGGGACACTCTCTGGAAACACCATATATTTT
TRBD2	TRBV4-1	TRBJ2-3	-	CASSRDSPGTSGGWDTQYF	TGCGCCAGCAGCCGCGACTCACCGGGGACTAGCGGGGGGTGGGATACGCAGTATTTT
TRBD2	TRBV19	TRBJ2-3	-	CASSVRLAGAGTDTQYF	TGTGCCAGTAGTGTCCGACTAGCGGGGGCCGGCACAGATACGCAGTATTTT
TRBD1	TRBV7-3	TRBJ1-1	-	CASSRGQGNTEAFF	TGTGCCAGCAGCAGGGGACAGGGGAACACTGAAGCTTTCTTT
-	TRBV5-6	TRBJ1-1	few	CASSLGGFNTEAFF	TGTGCCAGCAGCTTGGGCGGGTTTAACACTGAAGCTTTCTTT
TRBD1	TRBV11-3	TRBJ1-1	-	CASSVYRGTEAFF	TGTGCCAGCAGCGTCTACAGGGGCACTGAAGCTTTCTTT
-	TRBV6-5	TRBJ1-2	-	CASTLSGGGYGYTF	TGTGCCAGCACCCTATCCGGGGGAGGCTATGGCTACACCTTC
-	TRBV7-2	TRBJ2-2	-	CASSLTGELFF	TGTGCCAGCAGCCTAACCGGGGAGCTGTTTTTT
TRBD1	TRBV28	TRBJ1-2	-	CASRPPGQGAANYGYTF	TGTGCCAGCAGACCTCCGGGACAGGGCGCAGCTAACTATGGCTACACCTTC
TRBD1	TRBV7-2	TRBJ1-1	once	CASSFGTATEAFF	TGTGCCAGCAGCTTCGGGACAGCCACTGAAGCTTTCTTT
-	TRBV6-5	TRBJ2-7	-	CASSYSLGRKLYEQYF	TGTGCCAGCAGTTACTCCCTCGGTAGGAAACTATACGAGCAGTACTTC
TRBD1	TRBV3-1/TRBV3-2	TRBJ1-3	-	CASTPDKDRAGNTIYF	TGTGCCAGCACCCCCGATAAAGACAGGGCTGGAAACACCATATATTTT
-	TRBV6-4	TRBJ2-3	-	CASSAAGRITDTQYF	TGTGCCAGCAGTGCGGCGGGACGCATCACAGATACGCAGTATTTT